This T cell receptor (beta chain) stems from a study of blood T cell repertoires in COVID-19. Germline V gene sequence: CDR1 KGHSH, CDR2 LQKENI. The CDR3 has 13 amino acids. V was shortened by 6 bases and J by 2 bases, with 10 bases between the two germline ends. Only in-frame clones appear in the TCRdb table, and some are missing; sequencing was by immunoSEQ multiplex PCR. In the table there are 350,000 to 450,000 clones, roughly 90% of which are singletons. This chain connects TRBV18 to TRBJ2-5; D is undetermined. The sequenced sample consisted of PBMCs or T cells enriched from blood (not recorded which). The clonotype was recovered from a woman aged 40 to 55 who had been exposed to COVID-19. The CDR3 spells CASSRGVQETQYF. The CDR3 coding sequence is TGTGCCAGCTCGCGCGGAGTACAAGAGACCCAGTACTTC.